The present T cell receptor (beta chain) was sequenced within a study of CD8 T cells in ankylosing spondylitis. Overall study results and limits: In ankylosing spondylitis patients, matched synovial fluid reportedly showed significant enrichment of disease-linked clones. Disease-linked clones bore a CD8+ phenotype, appearing relatively rarely in peripheral blood. A TCR beta motif of eight or nine highly homologous variants seemed to mark ankylosing spondylitis blood.

TCRdb reprocessed the 5' RACE reads with MiXCR, giving one entry per CDR3 protein. The table shows more than 650,000 distinct CDR3 sequences, with over 9.5% occurring only once. The CDR3 is 15 residues long. Germline CDR1 is SEHNR and CDR2 is FQNEAQ (reference sequence). V was clipped by 2 bases and J by 3 bases; unmatched bases: 4. This clonotype was counted a few times. Antigen specificity is unknown. Sequenced sample: blood, either unsorted or a sorted T cell fraction (not recorded which). The gene calls are TRBV7-9 and TRBJ2-3; TRBD1 aligns across 8 bases. The origin of this receptor is a male donor with ankylosing spondylitis. In nucleotides, the CDR3 is TGTGCCAGCAGCTTAACGAGACAGGGGACAGATACGCAGTATTTT. It codes for CASSLTRQGTDTQYF.